The 10 T cell receptor beta chains given below trace back to one sample, sequenced in a study of T cell repertoires in cytomegalovirus infection. MiXCR, run by TCRdb on the reads, gives a single entry per CDR3 protein. Of some 680,000 distinct CDR3 sequences listed, under 40% were seen once; the top ten hold 2.5% to 3.5%. Input material: PBMCs. The source of these receptors is a human donor in good health (CMV status not recorded). Some clones in this sample may be carry-over from other donors' samples.

Turning to this clonotype: The germline gene is not matched at one end of the junction; a read error may be the cause. The chain combines TRBV7-3 with TRBJ2-5, with D uncertain. The CDR3 is 13 amino acids. The V gene's germline CDR1 is SGHTA and CDR2 FQGTGA. DNA for the CDR3: TGTTCCAGCAGCCTTCGAAGACAAGAGACCCAGTACTTC. Protein sequence: CSSSLRRQETQYF.

This clonotype has only a few counts. V is TRBV5-5 and J is TRBJ2-4; D might be TRBD1 (5 bases). Trimming stripped 3 bases from V and 6 bases from J, with 13 bases between. This CDR3 spans 14 amino acids. Germline CDR1 SGHKS, CDR2 YYEKEE (reference sequence). The CDR3 reads CASSSSGFGNIQYF. CDR3 in DNA: TGTGCCAGCAGCTCCTCAGGGTTTGGAAACATTCAGTACTTC. The whole variable domain, remainder taken from reference TRBV5-5 and TRBJ2-4, is DAGVTQSPTHLIKTRGQQVTLRCSPISGHKSVSWYQQVLGQGPQFIFQYYEKEERGRGNFPDRFSARQFPNYSSELNVNALLLGDSALYLCASSSSGFGNIQYFGAGTRLSVL.

In this sample, this clonotype turned up a few times. V is TRBV6-2 or TRBV6-3 and J is TRBJ2-1; 12 bases match TRBD1. Per the germline V gene, CDR1 is MNHEY and CDR2 is SVGEGT. V dropped 0 bases and J dropped 6; count of bases not matched to a gene: 0. The CDR3 length is 15 residues. CDR3 sequence (DNA): TGTGCCAGCAGTTACTCGGGACAGGGGGCCAATGAGCAGTTCTTC. This gives the protein CASSYSGQGANEQFF.

The genes are TRBV7-9 and TRBJ2-5, with D perhaps TRBD1 (6 bases). Germline CDR1 SEHNR, CDR2 FQNEAQ (reference sequence). This CDR3 is 15 amino acids long. The V end lost 2 bases, the J end lost 4 bases, and 14 bases lay between the germline ends. The CDR3 coding sequence is TGTGCCAGCAGCTTACCAGGAAGGGGGTCAGAGACCCAGTACTTC. As protein: CASSLPGRGSETQYF.

This chain joins TRBV28 and TRBJ2-1, with 8 bases aligning to TRBD1. CDR1 MDHEN and CDR2 SYDVKM come from the germline V gene. V gave up 4 bases and J gave up 3 bases; unmatched junction bases: 11. CDR3 length equals 17 residues. In DNA form, the CDR3 reads TGTGCCAGCAGTTCCGGGACAGGAATAGAAGACTACAATGAGCAGTTCTTC. Encoded protein: CASSSGTGIEDYNEQFF. The whole variable domain, remainder taken from reference TRBV28 and TRBJ2-1, is DVKVTQSSRYLVKRTGEKVFLECVQDMDHENMFWYRQDPGLGLRLIYFSYDVKMKEKGDIPEGYSVSREKKERFSLILESASTNQTSMYLCASSSGTGIEDYNEQFFGPGTRLTVL.

The rearrangement uses TRBV6-1 and TRBJ2-7; no clear D. CDR1 is MNHNS, CDR2 SASEGT, per germline. The CDR3 sequence is 14 residues long. V was pared by 4 bases and J by 5 bases, with 15 bases between. Written as DNA, the CDR3 is TGTGCCAGCAGTGCGAGAGCTCCCATAAACGAGCAGTACTTC. It codes for CASSARAPINEQYF.

This clonotype was counted only a few times. The rearrangement joins TRBV5-8 to TRBJ1-2; D unresolved. V shed 5 bases and J shed 14 bases, with 16 bases lying between them. Germline CDR1 SGHTS, CDR2 YDEGEE. This CDR3 has 11 amino acids. For the CDR3, the DNA is TGTGCCAGCAGTTACCGGACGGACCTAACCTTC. Its translation: CASSYRTDLTF.

This clonotype has at least ten counts. The chain carries TRBV7-2 and TRBJ1-6, with TRBD1 identical over 8 bases. The CDR3 is 15 amino acids. Germline V lookup: CDR1 SGHTA, CDR2 FQGNSA. V lost 5 bases to trimming and J lost 9 bases; unmatched junction nucleotides: 9. DNA for the CDR3: TGTGCCAGCAGCCGTTACGGACAGGGTGGTTCACCCCTCCACTTT. Protein sequence: CASSRYGQGGSPLHF.

This clonotype was observed a handful of times. The CDR3 nucleotides read TGTGCCAGCAGCCCCACAGGGATCGAGCAGTACTTC. Residues: CASSPTGIEQYF. The chain is built from TRBV12-3 or TRBV12-4 and TRBJ2-7; D is perhaps TRBD1 (6 bases). The CDR3 is 12 amino acids. Trimming removed 6 bases from V and 6 bases from J, with 12 bases in between.

This chain links TRBV7-9 with TRBJ1-1; D gene uncertain. The V gene lost 3 bases and the J gene lost 1 base, with 12 bases spanning the gap. Per germline, CDR1 SEHNR and CDR2 FQNEAQ (reference sequence). This CDR3 is built from 15 residues. CDR3 sequence (DNA): TGTGCCAGCAGCTTCTATCACATGTCGAACACTGAAGCTTTCTTT. This translates into CASSFYHMSNTEAFF.